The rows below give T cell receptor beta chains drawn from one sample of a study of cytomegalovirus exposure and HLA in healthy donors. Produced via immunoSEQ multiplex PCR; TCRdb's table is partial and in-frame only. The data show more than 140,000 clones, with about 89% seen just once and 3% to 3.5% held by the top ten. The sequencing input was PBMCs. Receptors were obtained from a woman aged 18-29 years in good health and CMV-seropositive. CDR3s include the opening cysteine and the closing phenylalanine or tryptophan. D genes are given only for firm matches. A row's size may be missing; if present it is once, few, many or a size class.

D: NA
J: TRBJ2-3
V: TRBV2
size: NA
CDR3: CASASPEGAGDTQYF
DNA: TGTGCCAGCGCCTCTCCAGAGGGAGCTGGCGATACGCAGTATTTT

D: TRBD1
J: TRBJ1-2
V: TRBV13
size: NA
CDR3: CASSYKPGQGTWGGYGYTF
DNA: TGTGCCAGCAGCTACAAACCGGGACAGGGGACCTGGGGTGGCTATGGCTACACCTTC

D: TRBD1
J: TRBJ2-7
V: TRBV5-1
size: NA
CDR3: CASSIKPGTGTYEQYF
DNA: TGCGCCAGCAGCATAAAACCCGGGACAGGGACATACGAGCAGTACTTC

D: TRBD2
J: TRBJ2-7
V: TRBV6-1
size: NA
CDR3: CASSAIIPTSGHEQYF
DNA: TGTGCCAGCAGTGCAATTATCCCGACTAGCGGCCACGAGCAGTACTTC

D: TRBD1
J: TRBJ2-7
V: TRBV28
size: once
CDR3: CASRRQGEYEQYF
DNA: TGTGCCAGCAGACGACAGGGTGAATACGAGCAGTACTTC

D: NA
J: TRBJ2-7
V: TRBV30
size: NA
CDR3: CAWSDDSRLAYEQYF
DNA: TGTGCCTGGAGTGACGACTCGCGCCTAGCATACGAGCAGTACTTC

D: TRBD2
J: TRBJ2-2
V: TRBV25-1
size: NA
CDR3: CASSERTSGSQNTGELFF
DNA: TGTGCCAGCAGTGAAAGGACTAGCGGGAGTCAGAACACCGGGGAGCTGTTTTTT

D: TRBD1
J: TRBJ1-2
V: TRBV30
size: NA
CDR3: CAWSDMPGQGFGYTF
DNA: TGTGCCTGGAGTGACATGCCGGGACAGGGCTTTGGCTACACCTTC

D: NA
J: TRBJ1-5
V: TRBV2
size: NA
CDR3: CASKRTASSNQPQHF
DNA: TGTGCCAGCAAGAGGACAGCGTCGAGCAATCAGCCCCAGCATTTT

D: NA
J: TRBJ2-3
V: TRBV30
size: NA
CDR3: CAWSVGVAGDTQYF
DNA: TGTGCCTGGAGTGTAGGAGTAGCAGGGGATACGCAGTATTTT

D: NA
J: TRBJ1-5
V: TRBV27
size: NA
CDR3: CASSSRDSNQPQHF
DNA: TGTGCCAGCAGTTCACGGGATAGCAATCAGCCCCAGCATTTT

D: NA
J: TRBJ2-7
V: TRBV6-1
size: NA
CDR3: CASSELERRYF
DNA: TGTGCCAGCAGTGAATTGGAGCGGCGGTACTTC

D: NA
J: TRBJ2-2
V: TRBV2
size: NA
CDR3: CASKGEVAGELFF
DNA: TGTGCCAGCAAAGGAGAGGTAGCCGGGGAGCTGTTTTTT

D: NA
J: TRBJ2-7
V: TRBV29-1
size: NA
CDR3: CSVGQGGYEQYF
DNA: TGCAGCGTTGGGCAGGGGGGTTACGAGCAGTACTTC

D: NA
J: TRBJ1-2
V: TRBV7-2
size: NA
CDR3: CASSPDQGYGYTF
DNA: TGTGCCAGCAGCCCGGACCAGGGGTACGGCTACACCTTC

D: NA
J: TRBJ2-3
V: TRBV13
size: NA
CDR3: CASSLVSGSTDTQYF
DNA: TGTGCCAGCAGCTTAGTTAGCGGAAGCACAGATACGCAGTATTTT

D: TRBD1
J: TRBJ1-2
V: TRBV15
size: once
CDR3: CATSRAGQGNYGYTF
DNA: TGTGCCACCAGCAGAGCGGGACAGGGGAACTATGGCTACACCTTC

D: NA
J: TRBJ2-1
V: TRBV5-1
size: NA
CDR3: CASSLTAEQFF
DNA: TGCGCCAGCAGCCTCACAGCTGAGCAGTTCTTC

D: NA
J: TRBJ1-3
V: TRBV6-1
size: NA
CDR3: CANAPGHRFGNTIYF
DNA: TGTGCCAATGCACCGGGACATCGTTTCGGAAACACCATATATTTT

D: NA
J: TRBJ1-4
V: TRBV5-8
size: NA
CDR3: CASSLYPGLTGGVFF
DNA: TGTGCCAGCAGCTTGTATCCGGGATTGACTGGGGGGGTGTTTTTT

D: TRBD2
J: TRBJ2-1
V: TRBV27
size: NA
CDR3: CASSSMTSGRMGNEQFF
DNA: TGTGCCAGCAGTTCGATGACTAGCGGGAGAATGGGCAATGAGCAGTTCTTC

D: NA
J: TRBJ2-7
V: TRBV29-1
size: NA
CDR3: CSAGGQGHEQYF
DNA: TGCAGCGCTGGAGGTCAAGGGCACGAGCAGTACTTC

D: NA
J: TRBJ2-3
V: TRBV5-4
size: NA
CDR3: CASSSDWEGTDTQYF
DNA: TGTGCCAGCAGCTCGGACTGGGAGGGCACAGATACGCAGTATTTT

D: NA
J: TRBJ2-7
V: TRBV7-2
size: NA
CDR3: CASSLTTIGGYEQYF
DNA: TGTGCCAGCAGCCTTACAACAATAGGGGGCTACGAGCAGTACTTC

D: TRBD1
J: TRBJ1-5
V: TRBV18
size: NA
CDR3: CASSQGQNQPQHF
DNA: TGTGCCAGCTCCCAGGGACAGAATCAGCCCCAGCATTTT

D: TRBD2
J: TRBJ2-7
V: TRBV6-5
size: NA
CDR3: CASRGGGLSSYEQYF
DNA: TGTGCCAGCAGGGGGGGAGGGCTCAGCTCCTACGAGCAGTACTTC

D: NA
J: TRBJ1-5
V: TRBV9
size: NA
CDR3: CASSVGGEDWQPQHF
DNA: TGTGCCAGCAGCGTAGGGGGGGAGGATTGGCAGCCCCAGCATTTT

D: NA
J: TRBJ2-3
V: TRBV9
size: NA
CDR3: CASSVVQGGGQTDTQYF
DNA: TGTGCCAGCAGCGTAGTTCAGGGCGGAGGGCAAACAGATACGCAGTATTTT

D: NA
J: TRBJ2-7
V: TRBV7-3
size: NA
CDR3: CASSWTKGLGYEQYF
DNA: TGTGCCAGCAGCTGGACGAAGGGACTTGGATACGAGCAGTACTTC

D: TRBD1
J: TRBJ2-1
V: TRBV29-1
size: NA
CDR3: CSVAAGQEAFF
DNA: TGCAGCGTTGCGGCCGGACAGGAGGCGTTCTTC

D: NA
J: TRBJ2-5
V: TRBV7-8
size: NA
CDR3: CASSLAYWVTTAPQGKTQYF
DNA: TGTGCCAGCAGCTTAGCGTATTGGGTAACGACAGCCCCACAAGGGAAGACCCAGTACTTC